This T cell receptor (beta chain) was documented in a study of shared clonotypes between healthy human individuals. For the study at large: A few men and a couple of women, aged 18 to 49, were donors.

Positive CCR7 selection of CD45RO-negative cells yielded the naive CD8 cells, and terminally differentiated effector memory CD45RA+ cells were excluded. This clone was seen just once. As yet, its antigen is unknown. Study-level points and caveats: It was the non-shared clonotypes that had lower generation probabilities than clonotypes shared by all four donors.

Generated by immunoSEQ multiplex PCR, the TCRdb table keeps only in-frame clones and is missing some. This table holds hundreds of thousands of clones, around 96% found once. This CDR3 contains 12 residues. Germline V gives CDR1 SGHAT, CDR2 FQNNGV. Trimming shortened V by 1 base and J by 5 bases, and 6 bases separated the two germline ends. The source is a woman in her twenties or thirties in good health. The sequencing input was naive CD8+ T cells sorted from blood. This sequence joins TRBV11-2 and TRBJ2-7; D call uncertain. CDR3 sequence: CASSLGLNEQYF. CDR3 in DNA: TGTGCCAGCAGCTTAGGACTGAACGAGCAGTACTTC.